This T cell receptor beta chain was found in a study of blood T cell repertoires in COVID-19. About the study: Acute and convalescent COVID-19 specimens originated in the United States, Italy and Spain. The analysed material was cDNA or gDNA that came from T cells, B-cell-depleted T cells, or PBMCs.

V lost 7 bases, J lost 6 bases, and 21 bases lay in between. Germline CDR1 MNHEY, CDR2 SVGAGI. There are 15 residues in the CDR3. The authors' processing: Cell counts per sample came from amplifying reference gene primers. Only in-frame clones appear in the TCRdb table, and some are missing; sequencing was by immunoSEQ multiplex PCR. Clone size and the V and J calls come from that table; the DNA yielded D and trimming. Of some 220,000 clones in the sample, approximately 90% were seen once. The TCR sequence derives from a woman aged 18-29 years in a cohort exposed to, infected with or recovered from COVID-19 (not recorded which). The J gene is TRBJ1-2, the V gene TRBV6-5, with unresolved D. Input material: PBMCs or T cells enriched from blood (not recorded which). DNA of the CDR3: TGTGCCAGCAACCTTCAGGTTGCTTCAGGCCATGGCTACACCTTC. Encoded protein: CASNLQVASGHGYTF.